Below, 3 T cell receptor beta chains from the same sample are listed, as sequenced in a study of blood T cell repertoires in COVID-19. Method: immunoSEQ multiplex PCR; TCRdb's copy keeps in-frame clones and lacks some. Seen here are 170,000 or so clones, over 60% observed once, and the top ten hold roughly 28%. Sequenced input: peripheral blood. The receptors stem from a woman in her 70s with acute or convalescent COVID-19.

This clone was seen a few times. The chain employs TRBV7-2 and TRBJ2-5, with 10 bases that match TRBD2. V shed 10 bases, J shed 5 bases, and the junction held 13 bases outside the gene matches. The CDR3 has 15 amino acids. Per the germline V gene, CDR1 is SGHTA and CDR2 is FQGNSA. CDR3 coding DNA: TGTGCCACCAGAACTAGCGGGATGGCAGCGGAGACCCAGTACTTC. The encoded protein is CATRTSGMAAETQYF.

CDR3 region: CASSRELAGVTEQYF. Here the CDR3 DNA reads TGTGCCAGCAGTCGCGAACTAGCGGGAGTAACCGAGCAGTACTTC. This rearrangement joins TRBV27 to TRBJ2-7; 11 bases are a match to TRBD2. This CDR3 is 15 amino acids long. Germline CDR1 MNHEY, CDR2 SMNVEV (reference sequence). The trim removed 5 bases at V and 6 bases at J, leaving 9 bases unmatched.

This clone was recorded once. The V and J genes are TRBV9 and TRBJ1-1; TRBD1 aligns across 7 bases. Per germline, CDR1 SGDLS and CDR2 YYNGEE. The CDR3 extends over 15 amino acids. Losses at the gene ends were 1 base for V and 7 bases for J; bases not matched to a gene: 10. The DNA for the CDR3 is TGTGCCAGCAGCGTACATCAAGGCAGGGGGATTGAAGCTTTCTTT. Translation: CASSVHQGRGIEAFF.